The T cell receptor beta chain described here comes from a study of blood T cells in healthy people across ages. Study-level findings and limits: Not knowing donor CMV status may have confounded expanded clonotype changes.

A note on this clonotype: Its target is not known.

Primers used in a second PCR of roughly 6 to 11 cycles were a sample-barcoded 5' primer and a J-beta primer mix. Template switching added a 12-random-nucleotide identifier to every cDNA molecule. TCRdb reanalysed the 5' RACE reads using MiXCR and keeps one entry per CDR3 protein. The table records roughly 1.9 million distinct CDR3 sequences, roughly two fifths of them present only once. The CDR3 totals 13 residues. Germline CDR1 DFQATT, CDR2 SNEGSKA (reference sequence). V is TRBV20-1 and J is TRBJ2-4; D is uncertain. The better agreement between TRBJ2-7 and the DNA end casts doubt on the J call. The receptor was isolated from a human donor in good health. The sequenced sample consisted of blood. The DNA of the CDR3 is TGCAGTGCTAGAGGGTATAACACGAACGAGCAGTACTTC. Translating it yields CSARGYNTNEQYF.